This passage covers 27 T cell receptor beta chains from one sample sequenced in a study of OX40 agonist ivuxolimab in advanced cancers. Sequenced by immunoSEQ multiplex PCR; TCRdb stores in-frame clones only, minus some. Among about 16,000 clones, approximately 90% were seen once, and the ten largest hold 29%. The source material was CD4+ or CD8+ T cells sorted from blood, sampled in a trial of the OX40 agonist ivuxolimab. The receptors stem from an adult with an advanced solid tumor such as melanoma, head and neck, liver or kidney cancer.

The chain uses TRBV2 and TRBJ2-7; tentative D call: TRBD1 (5 bases). The CDR3 spans 16 residues. V lost 4 bases, J lost 5 bases, and 21 bases lay in between. Germline lookup yields CDR1 SNHLY and CDR2 FYNNEI. The CDR3 protein is CASSGSFTAVGHEQYF. The CDR3 coding sequence is TGTGCCAGCAGTGGTTCGTTTACGGCCGTGGGGCACGAGCAGTACTTC.

This rearrangement joins TRBV14 to TRBJ2-3; D ambiguous. Germline CDR1 is SGHDN and CDR2 is FVKESK. This CDR3 is built from 15 residues. The V end lost 4 bases, the J end lost 1 base, and 12 bases lay between the germline ends. The CDR3 DNA reads as TGTGCCAGCAGCCCCTTTTCATCTCGCACAGATACGCAGTATTTT. Protein sequence: CASSPFSSRTDTQYF.

The rearrangement joins TRBV5-4 to TRBJ2-1, with 11 bases lining up with TRBD2. The V segment lost 4 bases and the J segment 6 bases; nucleotides outside the gene matches: 12. Germline-derived CDR1 and CDR2 are SGHNT and YYREEE (reference sequence). CDR3 size: 17 residues. The CDR3 loop is CASSGALAGGDLNEQFF. The CDR3 DNA reads as TGTGCCAGCAGCGGGGCTCTAGCGGGAGGAGACCTCAATGAGCAGTTCTTC.

The chain is built from TRBV9 and TRBJ2-3, with no clear D. The germline gives CDR1 SGDLS, CDR2 YYNGEE. V was clipped by 0 bases and J by 0 bases, with 8 bases between them. CDR3 length: 15 residues. CDR3 nucleotide sequence: TGTGCCAGCAGCGTAGCCTCATCGAGCACAGATACGCAGTATTTT. Its protein product is CASSVASSSTDTQYF.

The rearrangement uses TRBV2 and TRBJ1-6, with D tentatively TRBD1 (5 bases). Germline assignment: CDR1 SNHLY and CDR2 FYNNEI. Trimming removed 1 base from V and 10 bases from J, with 14 bases in between. This CDR3 is 15 amino acids long. For the CDR3, the DNA is TGTGCCAGCAGTGAAGGGGGACCAAGTGGATCACCCCTCCACTTT. It translates to CASSEGGPSGSPLHF.

V and J are TRBV4-1 and TRBJ1-5; the D is unclear. The CDR3 sequence is 15 residues long. V lost 0 bases to trimming and J lost 7 bases, with 13 bases between them. The germline V gene encodes CDR1 MGHRA and CDR2 YSYEKL. The CDR3 DNA follows: TGCGCCAGCAGCCAAGAAAGGTTTGGAGGGCAGCCCCAGCATTTT. Translating it yields CASSQERFGGQPQHF.

Here the CDR3 DNA reads TGTGCCAGCAGGGTGGGACAGGGTATCTACGAGCAGTACTTC. It codes for CASRVGQGIYEQYF. This chain uses TRBV6-5 with TRBJ2-7; the match to TRBD1 covers 9 bases. The CDR3 has 14 residues. Germline assignment: CDR1 MNHEY and CDR2 SVGAGI. The J segment lost 3 bases and the V segment lost 6 bases, leaving 6 bases of the junction unmatched.

The chain carries TRBV7-9 and TRBJ1-1; D gene ambiguous. V was pared by 1 base and J by 4 bases, with 13 bases between. CDR1 SEHNR and CDR2 FQNEAQ come from the germline V gene (reference sequence). The CDR3 sequence is 15 residues long. The CDR3 region has the DNA TGTGCCAGCAGCTTAGGTGAAGGGATGATCACTGAAGCTTTCTTT. It codes for CASSLGEGMITEAFF.

V usage is TRBV10-2 and J usage is TRBJ2-3; a possible D gene is TRBD2 (6 bases). The CDR3 is 15 amino acids. V lost 1 base to trimming and J lost 1 base, with 9 bases between them. The germline V gene encodes CDR1 WSHSY and CDR2 SAAADI. For the CDR3, the DNA is TGCGCCAGCAGTGAGTGGGGGGAAGGCACAGATACGCAGTATTTT. Protein: CASSEWGEGTDTQYF.

This chain uses TRBV19 with TRBJ2-1; 10 nucleotides line up with TRBD2. Germline CDR1 LNHDA, CDR2 SQIVND (reference sequence). CDR3 length equals 14 residues. The junction had 7 bases not matched to a gene; V was cut back by 4 bases and J by 10 bases. Written as DNA, the CDR3 is TGTGCCAGTAGTACCTTCCTAGCGGGAGTAGAGCAGTTCTTC. Its translation is CASSTFLAGVEQFF.

The V gene is TRBV18, the J gene TRBJ1-1, with a weak D call TRBD1 (5 bases). Deletions cut 4 bases from V and 6 bases from J, with 9 bases between. This CDR3 has 12 amino acids. CDR1 is KGHSH, CDR2 LQKENI, per germline. The CDR3: CASSLGAPEAFF. Here the CDR3 DNA reads TGTGCCAGCTCACTAGGGGCGCCTGAAGCTTTCTTT.

The V gene is TRBV7-9, the J gene TRBJ2-7; no firm D call. With 5 bases removed from V and 4 bases from J, the gap between germline ends came to 21 bases. Germline loops: CDR1 SEHNR, CDR2 FQNEAQ (reference sequence). CDR3 size: 16 residues. CDR3 loop: CASSPASKSISYEQYF. DNA for the CDR3: TGTGCCAGCAGCCCCGCAAGCAAATCGATCAGTTACGAGCAGTACTTC.

The chain employs TRBV4-1 and TRBJ2-2; 9 positions agree with TRBD1. V shed 4 bases and J 7 bases; nucleotides not matched to a gene: 4. The CDR3 spans 14 residues. From germline, CDR1 is MGHRA and CDR2 YSYEKL. CDR3: CASSLQGAGGELFF. The CDR3 bases are TGCGCCAGCAGCCTACAGGGGGCTGGCGGGGAGCTGTTTTTT.

V and J are TRBV6-5 and TRBJ2-3; a weak D match, TRBD2 (5 bases). V gave up 4 bases and J gave up 5 bases, with 13 bases separating them. Germline V gives CDR1 MNHEY, CDR2 SVGAGI. This CDR3 has 14 residues. Here the CDR3 DNA reads TGTGCCAGCAGTTCAAGGACCCGGGGAGATACGCAGTATTTT. Translating gives CASSSRTRGDTQYF.

This sequence joins TRBV4-3 and TRBJ2-7; 8 bases line up with TRBD2. In germline, CDR1 is LGHNA, CDR2 YSLEER. The CDR3 extends over 17 amino acids. J lost 7 bases, V lost 1 base, and 15 bases had no gene match. The CDR3 is CASSQGSRSGSRYEQYF. CDR3 DNA sequence: TGCGCCAGCAGCCAAGGGTCAAGAAGCGGGAGTCGGTATGAGCAGTACTTC.

V gene TRBV2 combines with J gene TRBJ2-7; no clear D gene. This CDR3 is built from 13 residues. Germline CDR1 reads SNHLY; CDR2 reads FYNNEI. V dropped 4 bases and J dropped 3 bases, with 10 bases sitting between them. This chain's CDR3 is CASSGDGVYEQYF. CDR3 bases: TGTGCCAGCAGTGGAGATGGGGTCTACGAGCAGTACTTC.

The chain combines TRBV6-4 with TRBJ1-2, with 9 bases identical to TRBD1. The CDR3 spans 13 residues. Germline CDR1 reads MRHNA; CDR2 reads SNTAGT. Trimming at V came to 3 bases and at J to 8 bases, leaving 4 bases not matched to a gene. The CDR3 is CASSEGTGLGYTF. The DNA for the CDR3 is TGTGCCAGCAGTGAGGGGACAGGGCTAGGCTACACCTTC.

This clone was observed once. The DNA for the CDR3 is TGCGCCAGCAGCCAAGGTATTTCCTACGAGCAGTACTTC. Translation: CASSQGISYEQYF. This chain connects TRBV4-3 to TRBJ2-7; D is uncertain. This CDR3 is 13 amino acids long. Trimming removed 1 base at V and 1 base at J, with 5 bases between. Per the germline V gene, CDR1 is LGHNA and CDR2 is YSLEER.

V is TRBV4-1 and J is TRBJ1-1; maybe TRBD1 (5 bases). The CDR3 runs to 14 residues. In germline, CDR1 is MGHRA, CDR2 YSYEKL. Trimming took off 3 bases at V and 3 bases at J, with 11 bases between the two ends. CDR3 in amino acids: CASSQGPFDTEAFF. DNA of the CDR3: TGCGCCAGCAGCCAGGGACCCTTCGACACTGAAGCTTTCTTT.

The chain joins TRBV5-6 to TRBJ2-7; 7 bases are shared with TRBD1. Germline V gene sequence: CDR1 SGHDT, CDR2 YYEEEE. The CDR3 loop spans 15 amino acids. The trim removed 3 bases at V and 0 bases at J, leaving 6 bases unmatched. CDR3 nucleotide sequence: TGTGCCAGCAGCTGGGACAGAGATTTCTCCTACGAGCAGTACTTC. Its protein product is CASSWDRDFSYEQYF.

The chain employs TRBV9 and TRBJ1-6, with a possible D match to TRBD1 (5 bases). Germline CDR1 and CDR2: SGDLS and YYNGEE. The CDR3 runs to 16 residues. V lost 3 bases and J lost 2, with 12 bases in between. This CDR3 is CASSADQGAYNSPLHF. The CDR3 region has the DNA TGTGCCAGCAGCGCGGATCAGGGAGCCTATAATTCACCCCTCCACTTT.

The CDR3 region is CASSLLLAGAYNEQFF. DNA of the CDR3: TGTGCCAGCAGTTTACTTCTAGCGGGAGCCTACAATGAGCAGTTCTTC. J is TRBJ2-1 and V is TRBV27; 10 bases are a match to TRBD2. Germline V gene sequence: CDR1 MNHEY, CDR2 SMNVEV (reference sequence). Germline trimming cut 2 bases from V and 2 bases from J; bases unmatched to any gene: 3. The CDR3 is 16 residues long.

In its sample, this clone was seen once. CDR3 in DNA: TGTGCCAGCAACCGTGGGGGTTCGGGCTCCTACGAGCAGTACTTC. Amino acids: CASNRGGSGSYEQYF. J is TRBJ2-7 and V is TRBV25-1; D assignment may be TRBD1 or TRBD2 (5 bases each). The CDR3 runs 15 residues. V lost 7 bases and J 0 bases, leaving 16 bases between the germline ends. Germline V gene data show CDR1 as MGHDK and CDR2 as SYGVNS.

The V call is TRBV11-2, the J call TRBJ1-5, with 9 bases that match TRBD1. Germline CDR1 reads SGHAT; CDR2 reads FQNNGV. V gave up 4 bases and J gave up 4 bases; unmatched junction bases: 5. This CDR3 is built from 15 residues. CDR3 protein: CASSSGQGINQPQHF. In nucleotides, the CDR3 is TGTGCCAGCAGCTCCGGACAGGGGATTAATCAGCCCCAGCATTTT.

The genes are TRBV25-1 and TRBJ2-7; TRBD2 aligns across 10 bases. Germline CDR1 and CDR2: MGHDK and SYGVNS. The CDR3 covers 15 residues. V lost 1 base to trimming and J lost 4 bases; unmatched junction nucleotides: 4. For the CDR3, the DNA is TGTGCCAGCAGTGAATCCCCTAGCGGGAGTTACGAGCAGTACTTC. As protein: CASSESPSGSYEQYF.

This clone was counted a few times. V gene TRBV5-1 combines with J gene TRBJ2-7, with a possible D match to TRBD1 (6 bases). This CDR3 is 15 amino acids long. V dropped 4 bases and J dropped 2 bases, with 16 bases sitting between them. Germline CDR1 is SGHRS and CDR2 is YFSETQ. The CDR3 spells CASSLGQQNPYEQYF. CDR3 coding DNA: TGCGCCAGCAGCCTTGGACAGCAGAACCCCTACGAGCAGTACTTC.

This chain connects TRBV11-1 to TRBJ2-7; D uncertain. The V gene's germline CDR1 is SGHAT and CDR2 FQDESV (reference sequence). The CDR3 runs 17 residues. V was shortened by 5 bases and J by 4 bases, with 24 bases between the two germline ends. The DNA of the CDR3 is TGTGCCAGCAGCCATCGCCTCCAAGGAAACCTAATTTACGAGCAGTACTTC. It translates to CASSHRLQGNLIYEQYF.